The T cell receptor beta chain under discussion was sequenced for a study of T-cell memory formation after mild COVID-19. TCRdb re-derived calls from the 5' RACE reads in MiXCR, one entry per CDR3 protein. The table shows 300,000 to 350,000 distinct CDR3 sequences, with just under 20% occurring only once. Germline V gene lookup returns CDR1 MNHNS and CDR2 SASEGT. J lost 2 bases, V lost 1 base, and 2 bases had no gene match. The CDR3 has 15 residues. This clonotype was observed a few times. Sequences were obtained from PBMCs or a T cell subset sorted from them (not recorded which). This TCR came from a man in his late teens or twenties who had mild COVID-19 (a few samples of this study predate the infection). Cell type and time point are not known. This chain connects TRBV6-1 to TRBJ2-7; 10 nucleotides align to TRBD1. Written as DNA, the CDR3 is TGTGCCAGCAGTGAAGATGGGACAGGGGCCTACGAGCAGTACTTC. It is translated as CASSEDGTGAYEQYF.